These T cell receptor beta chains were read from a single sample in a study of CD8+CD57+ T cells in acquired aplastic anemia. TCRdb re-called the reads with MiXCR, one entry per CDR3 protein. The table has approximately 100,000 distinct CDR3 sequences, less than 75% seen once; the top ten hold about 62%. Sequencing was performed on sorted CD4+, CD8+, or CD8+CD57+ T cells (not recorded which) from PBMCs. Source of these receptors: a human donor with aplastic anemia. The CDR3 runs from the conserved cysteine through the conserved F or W. A D gene is named only where the DNA matches it firmly. Clone sizes are given selectively: once, few, many, or a class where the clone is expanded.

v_call,j_call,clone_size,d_call,cdr3_aa
TRBV7-7,TRBJ2-3,-,TRBD2,CASSLGLAGTSDTQYF
TRBV29-1,TRBJ1-2,once,-,CSVDRDGYTF
TRBV25-1,TRBJ2-7,-,-,CASSFKVGGLYEQYF
TRBV6-1,TRBJ2-1,-,TRBD2,CASAHLAGDNNEQFF
TRBV9,TRBJ2-3,-,-,CASSFSLTQYF
TRBV9,TRBJ2-1,many,-,CASSPSGTLNEQFF
TRBV6-1,TRBJ2-7,-,TRBD1,CASSGHRGTYEQYF
TRBV10-3,TRBJ1-2,-,TRBD1,CAISETPGQGRNYGYTF
TRBV19,TRBJ2-2,-,-,CASSIGGNTGELFF
TRBV2,TRBJ2-7,few,-,CASKVSRAHEQYF